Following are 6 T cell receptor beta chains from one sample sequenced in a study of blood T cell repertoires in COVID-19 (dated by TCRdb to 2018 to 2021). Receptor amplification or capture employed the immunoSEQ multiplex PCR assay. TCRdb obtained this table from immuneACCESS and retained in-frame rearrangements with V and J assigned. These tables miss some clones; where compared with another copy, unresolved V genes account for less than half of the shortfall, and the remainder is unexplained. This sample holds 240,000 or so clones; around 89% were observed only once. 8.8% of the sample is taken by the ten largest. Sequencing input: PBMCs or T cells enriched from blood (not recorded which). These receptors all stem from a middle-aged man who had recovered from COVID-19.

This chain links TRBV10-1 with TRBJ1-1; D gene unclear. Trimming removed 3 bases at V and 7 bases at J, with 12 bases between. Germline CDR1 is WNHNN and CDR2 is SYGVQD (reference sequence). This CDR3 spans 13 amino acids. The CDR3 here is CASSDSGLGEAFF. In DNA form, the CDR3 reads TGCGCCAGCAGTGACTCTGGGCTCGGTGAAGCTTTCTTT.

DNA for the CDR3: TGTGCCAGTATTACCCCTCCAGGGGACACCGGAAACACCATATATTTT. Residues: CASITPPGDTGNTIYF. This chain joins TRBV19 and TRBJ1-3; possible D gene TRBD1, 6 bases. V lost 7 bases, J lost 4 bases, and 20 bases lay in between. Germline V gene lookup returns CDR1 LNHDA and CDR2 SQIVND (reference sequence). CDR3 length equals 16 residues. The whole variable domain, remainder taken from reference TRBV19 and TRBJ1-3, is DGGITQSPKYLFRKEGQNVTLSCEQNLNHDAMYWYRQDPGQGLRLIYYSQIVNDFQKGDIAEGYSVSREKKESFPLTVTSAQKNPTAFYLCASITPPGDTGNTIYFGEGSWLTVV.

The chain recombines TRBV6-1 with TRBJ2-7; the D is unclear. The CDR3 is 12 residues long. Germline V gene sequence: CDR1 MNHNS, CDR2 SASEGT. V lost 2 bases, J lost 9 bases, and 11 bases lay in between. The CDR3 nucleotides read TGTGCCAGCAGTGAAACTCGAGAGGTGCAGTACTTC. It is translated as CASSETREVQYF.

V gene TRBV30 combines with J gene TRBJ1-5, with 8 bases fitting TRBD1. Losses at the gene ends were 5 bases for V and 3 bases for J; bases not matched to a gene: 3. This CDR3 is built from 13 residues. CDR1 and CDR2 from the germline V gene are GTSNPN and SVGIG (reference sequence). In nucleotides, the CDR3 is TGTGCCTGGGGGACAGGACCCAATCAGCCCCAGCATTTT. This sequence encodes CAWGTGPNQPQHF.

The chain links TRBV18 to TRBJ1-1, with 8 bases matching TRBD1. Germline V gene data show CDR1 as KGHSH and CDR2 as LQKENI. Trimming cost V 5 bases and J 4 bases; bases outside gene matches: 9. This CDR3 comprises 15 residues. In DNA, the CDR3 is TGTGCCAGCTCAACCTCAGGGGGCTTTGGCACTGAAGCTTTCTTT. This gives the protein CASSTSGGFGTEAFF.

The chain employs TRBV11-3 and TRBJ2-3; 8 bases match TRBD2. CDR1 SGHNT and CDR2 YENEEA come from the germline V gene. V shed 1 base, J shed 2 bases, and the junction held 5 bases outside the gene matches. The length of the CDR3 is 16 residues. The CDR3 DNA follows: TGTGCCAGCAGCTTAGCGGCGGGGGGCCCCACAGATACGCAGTATTTT. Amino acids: CASSLAAGGPTDTQYF.